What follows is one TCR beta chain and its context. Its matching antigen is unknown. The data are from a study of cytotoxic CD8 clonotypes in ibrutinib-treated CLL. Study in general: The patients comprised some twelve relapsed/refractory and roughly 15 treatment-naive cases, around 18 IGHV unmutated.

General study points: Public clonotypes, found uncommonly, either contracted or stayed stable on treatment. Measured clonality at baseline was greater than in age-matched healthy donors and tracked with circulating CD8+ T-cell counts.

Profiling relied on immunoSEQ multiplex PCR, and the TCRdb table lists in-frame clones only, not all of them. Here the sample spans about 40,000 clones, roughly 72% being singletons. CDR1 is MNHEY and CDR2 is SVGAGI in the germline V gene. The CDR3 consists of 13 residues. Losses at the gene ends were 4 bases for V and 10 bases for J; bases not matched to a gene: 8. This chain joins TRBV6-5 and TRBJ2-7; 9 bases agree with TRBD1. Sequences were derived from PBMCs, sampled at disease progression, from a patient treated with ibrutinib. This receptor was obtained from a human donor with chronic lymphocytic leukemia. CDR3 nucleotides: TGTGCCAGCAGTTCGACGGACAGGGGCGATCAGTACTTC. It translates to CASSSTDRGDQYF.